This T cell receptor beta chain came from a study of T cell changes during pregnancy in multiple sclerosis (dated by TCRdb to about 2019). A note on the overall study: Changes in the T cell repertoire over the course of pregnancy were examined in this study in women with multiple sclerosis.

The CDR3 covers 16 residues, taking in both the cysteine and the phenylalanine. CDR3 DNA only is kept here, 48 bases in frame from base 1. The CDR1 and CDR2 encoded by the germline V gene are SGHAT and FQNNGV. Here V drops 2 bases and J drops 3 bases, and the junction holds 8 bases not matched to any gene. The library was built by means of the immunoSEQ multiplex PCR assay. TCRdb provides this immuneACCESS table in a form limited to in-frame rearrangements. Some clones are lacking; in checked studies, under half of them reflect an unresolved V gene, and why the rest are absent is not known. The sample data list some 46,000 clones, and approximately 92% of these were observed just once. Approximately 2.2% of the sample is held by the ten biggest clonotypes. A word on this clone: Its target antigen remains unknown. Within one base of it there is no much larger clone, and no base qualities were kept.

This receptor was obtained from a female donor with multiple sclerosis, enrolled in a pregnancy study. The sample here was peripheral blood, taken in the third trimester of pregnancy. Recombination joined TRBV11-2 with TRBJ2-7, and TRBD1 matches 9 of the central bases. The sequenced DNA: TGTGCCAGCAGCTTATACCTACCGGGACAGGGCTACGAGCAGTACTTC. This yields the protein CASSLYLPGQGYEQYF.